One sample yielded the 21 T cell receptor beta chains listed below, sequenced in a study of neurological immune-mediated disorders. TCRdb re-called the 5' RACE reads with MiXCR, one entry per CDR3 protein. Of 55,000 to 65,000 distinct CDR3 sequences listed, roughly 3.2% are singletons. The sample was PBMCs. These receptors all come from a woman in her thirties with multiple sclerosis.

This clonotype was observed at least ten times. The J gene is TRBJ2-3, the V gene TRBV20-1; TRBD1 agrees at 9 bases. The germline V gene has CDR1 DFQATT and CDR2 SNEGSKA (reference sequence). The CDR3 consists of 14 residues. J gave up 5 bases and V 6 bases, and 9 bases lay outside the gene matches. The CDR3 DNA reads as TGCAGTGCCACCGGGACAGGGAATCGAGATACGCAGTATTTT. The encoded protein is CSATGTGNRDTQYF.

This clonotype has ten or more counts. V gene TRBV7-2 combines with J gene TRBJ2-1, with unresolved D. The CDR3 extends over 11 amino acids. The ends were cut back, 6 bases at V and 5 bases at J, with 5 bases in the middle. CDR1 is SGHTA, CDR2 FQGNSA, per germline. The CDR3 protein is CASRYNNEQFF. In DNA, the CDR3 is TGTGCCAGCAGATATAACAATGAGCAGTTCTTC.

At least ten counts were recorded for this clonotype. V usage is TRBV12-3 or TRBV12-4 and J usage is TRBJ2-7; D gene unclear. V was trimmed by 3 bases and J by 0 bases, leaving 9 bases between them. CDR3 length: 14 residues. CDR3 nucleotides: TGTGCCAGCAGTTTTGCGCTGAGCTCCTACGAGCAGTACTTC. Translation: CASSFALSSYEQYF.

This clonotype was detected many times. V and J are TRBV9 and TRBJ2-1; 8 bases line up with TRBD2. In germline, CDR1 is SGDLS, CDR2 YYNGEE. The CDR3 contains 13 residues. V trimming: 0 bases; J trimming: 9 bases; junction bases outside the gene matches: 2. In nucleotides, the CDR3 is TGTGCCAGCAGCGTAGGGGGGACTAGTGAGCAGTTCTTC. Protein product: CASSVGGTSEQFF.

This clonotype has a count of ten or more. The chain couples TRBV5-1 to TRBJ1-4; D not certain. Looked up from germline, CDR1 is SGHRS and CDR2 is YFSETQ. Deletions cut 0 bases from V and 3 bases from J, with 6 bases between. This CDR3 contains 14 residues. CDR3 nucleotide sequence: TGCGCCAGCAGCTTGGGGTCTCCTAATGAAAAACTGTTTTTT. Translating it yields CASSLGSPNEKLFF. Together with reference TRBV5-1 and TRBJ1-4, the CDR3 gives the full variable domain: KAGVTQTPRYLIKTRGQQVTLSCSPISGHRSVSWYQQTPGQGLQFLFEYFSETQRNKGNFPGRFSGRQFSNSRSEMNVSTLELGDSALYLCASSLGSPNEKLFFGSGTQLSVL.

This clonotype was recorded many times. The CDR3 DNA sequence: TGTGCCAGCAGCCACTATGGGGGTTCCCAGTACTTC. Translating it yields CASSHYGGSQYF. This rearrangement joins TRBV6-2 or TRBV6-3 to TRBJ2-5; the D call may be TRBD1 or TRBD2 (5 bases each). The CDR3 runs to 12 residues. Trimming removed 6 bases from V and 9 bases from J, with 14 bases in between. Germline V gene sequence: CDR1 MNHEY, CDR2 SVGEGT.

For this clonotype: The junction differs from germline at one of its ends, possibly a read error. The chain's CDR3 is CATSIDGQSSGAKVLTF. DNA of the CDR3: TGTGCCACCAGCATAGACGGACAGAGTTCTGGGGCCAAAGTCCTGACTTTC. The V gene is TRBV15, the J gene TRBJ2-6, with D maybe TRBD1 (6 bases). The V gene's germline CDR1 is LNHNV and CDR2 YYDKDF (reference sequence). The CDR3 length is 17 residues.

In this sample, this clonotype turned up a few times. Possible read error: a much larger clone is one base away. This chain connects TRBV6-2 or TRBV6-3 to TRBJ1-2, with a possible D match to TRBD1 (5 bases). The V end was cut by 6 bases, the J end by 4 bases, with 9 bases between. CDR3 length: 12 residues. Germline V gene lookup returns CDR1 MNHEY and CDR2 SVGEGT. The CDR3 region has the DNA TGTGCCAGCAGGACCGACAGCTATGGCTACACCTTC. It translates to CASRTDSYGYTF.

There are many counts of this clonotype. The chain recombines TRBV28 with TRBJ1-1; D gene uncertain. Looked up from germline, CDR1 is MDHEN and CDR2 is SYDVKM. V lost 7 bases and J lost 0, with 3 bases in between. This CDR3 has 11 amino acids. The CDR3 DNA sequence: TGTGCCAGCACAGTGAACACTGAAGCTTTCTTT. It codes for CASTVNTEAFF.

This chain uses TRBV7-9 with TRBJ2-3, with TRBD1 identical over 7 bases. Trimming at V came to 6 bases and at J to 2 bases, leaving 5 bases not matched to a gene. The CDR3 spans 14 residues. Germline-derived CDR1 and CDR2 are SEHNR and FQNEAQ (reference sequence). The CDR3 DNA reads TGTGCCAGCAGACTGGGACAGTACACAGATACGCAGTATTTT. Protein: CASRLGQYTDTQYF. The full variable domain, in which reference TRBV7-9 and TRBJ2-3 provide the parts outside the CDR3, is DTGVSQNPRHKITKRGQNVTFRCDPISEHNRLYWYRQTLGQGPEFLTYFQNEAQLEKSRLLSDRFSAERPKGSFSTLEIQRTEQGDSAMYLCASRLGQYTDTQYFGPGTRLTVL.

This clonotype was recorded at least ten times. This sequence joins TRBV5-1 and TRBJ1-2, with 8 bases aligning to TRBD1. Germline CDR1 is SGHRS and CDR2 is YFSETQ. Losses at the gene ends were 1 base for V and 7 bases for J; bases not matched to a gene: 9. This CDR3 comprises 15 residues. The CDR3 loop is CASSLPQGGLSGYTF. The CDR3 DNA sequence: TGCGCCAGCAGCTTGCCACAGGGGGGATTAAGTGGCTACACCTTC.

Many counts were recorded for this clonotype. The chain uses TRBV7-2 and TRBJ2-7; 7 bases line up with TRBD1. Germline V gene sequence: CDR1 SGHTA, CDR2 FQGNSA. This CDR3 comprises 20 residues. V dropped 5 bases and J dropped 0; count of bases not matched to a gene: 22. The CDR3 nucleotides are TGTGCCAGCAGCCGCCCCTCAAATCCCCGTTCCGGGACAGACTCCTACGAGCAGTACTTC. This sequence encodes CASSRPSNPRSGTDSYEQYF.

This clonotype has ten or more counts. V gene TRBV3-1 combines with J gene TRBJ1-1; a possible D gene is TRBD1 (6 bases). Germline V CDR1 and CDR2: LGHDT, YNNKEL (reference sequence). The CDR3 consists of 15 residues. V was shortened by 1 base and J by 5 bases, with 14 bases between the two germline ends. Here the CDR3 reads CASSQGWGGQTEAFF. The CDR3 DNA reads as TGTGCCAGCAGCCAAGGTTGGGGGGGGCAGACTGAAGCTTTCTTT.

This clonotype was picked up many times. The V call is TRBV5-1, the J call TRBJ2-2, with unresolved D. Trimming took off 0 bases at V and 4 bases at J, with 4 bases between the two ends. This CDR3 region has 13 residues. The germline gives CDR1 SGHRS, CDR2 YFSETQ. The CDR3 region has the DNA TGCGCCAGCAGCTTGGATCCCACCGGGGAGCTGTTTTTT. Amino acid sequence: CASSLDPTGELFF.

The table lists this clonotype with many counts. The CDR3 region is CASRRRGTDTQYF. In DNA form, the CDR3 reads TGTGCCAGCAGACGGCGGGGCACAGATACGCAGTATTTT. This chain uses TRBV2 with TRBJ2-3, with D perhaps matching TRBD2 (5 bases). V was cut by 6 bases and J by 1 base, with 8 bases left in between. Germline loops: CDR1 SNHLY, CDR2 FYNNEI. This CDR3 is 13 amino acids long.

In its sample, this clonotype was seen many times. The V and J genes are TRBV5-1 and TRBJ2-3; the D gene could be TRBD1 or TRBD2 (6 bases each). Germline V gives CDR1 SGHRS, CDR2 YFSETQ. The CDR3 sequence is 13 residues long. Between the trimmed V and J ends, which lost 6 bases and 2 bases, there was a span of 10 bases. CDR3 loop: CASMGGTTDTQYF. CDR3 nucleotide sequence: TGCGCCAGCATGGGGGGCACCACAGATACGCAGTATTTT.

This clonotype was found many times. CDR3 protein: CSASGRSRGPADTQYF. DNA for the CDR3: TGCAGTGCTAGCGGGAGGTCCAGGGGTCCGGCAGATACGCAGTATTTT. V gene TRBV20-1 combines with J gene TRBJ2-3; D possibly corresponds to TRBD2 (7 bases). Between the trimmed V and J ends, which lost 3 bases and 4 bases, there was a span of 20 bases. The CDR3 sequence is 16 residues long. Looked up from germline, CDR1 is DFQATT and CDR2 is SNEGSKA (reference sequence).

This clonotype was counted at least ten times. The chain couples TRBV28 to TRBJ2-1, with 8 bases fitting TRBD2. V dropped 6 bases and J dropped 7; count of bases not matched to a gene: 11. CDR1 and CDR2 (germline): MDHEN, SYDVKM. The CDR3 length is 15 residues. The CDR3 DNA follows: TGTGCCAGCAGACACGGGAGGGGGGGGAGAAATGAGCAGTTCTTC. Translating gives CASRHGRGGRNEQFF.

This clonotype came up many times. The chain recombines TRBV6-2 or TRBV6-3 with TRBJ2-3; D remains unclear. V shed 11 bases and J shed 6 bases, with 9 bases lying between them. Germline-derived CDR1 and CDR2 are MNHEY and SVGEGT. CDR3 length equals 10 residues. The CDR3 nucleotides are TGTGCCGTAAAAGGGGATACGCAGTATTTT. Translating gives CAVKGDTQYF.

This clonotype was recorded at least ten times. V and J are TRBV5-1 and TRBJ2-6; D unclear. This CDR3 region has 15 residues. Germline CDR1 reads SGHRS; CDR2 reads YFSETQ. V gave up 4 bases and J gave up 4 bases, with 12 bases separating them. DNA for the CDR3: TGCGCCAGCAGCCAGGCCTTGGGGGGGGCCAACGTCCTGACTTTC. It encodes CASSQALGGANVLTF.

The chain joins TRBV10-3 to TRBJ1-5, with D perhaps matching TRBD1 (6 bases). The CDR3 extends over 15 amino acids. Germline CDR1 ENHRY, CDR2 SYGVKD. V was pared by 0 bases and J by 5 bases, with 11 bases between. This CDR3 reads CAISESKGGYQPQHF. The CDR3 bases are TGTGCCATCAGTGAGTCTAAGGGGGGGTATCAGCCCCAGCATTTT.